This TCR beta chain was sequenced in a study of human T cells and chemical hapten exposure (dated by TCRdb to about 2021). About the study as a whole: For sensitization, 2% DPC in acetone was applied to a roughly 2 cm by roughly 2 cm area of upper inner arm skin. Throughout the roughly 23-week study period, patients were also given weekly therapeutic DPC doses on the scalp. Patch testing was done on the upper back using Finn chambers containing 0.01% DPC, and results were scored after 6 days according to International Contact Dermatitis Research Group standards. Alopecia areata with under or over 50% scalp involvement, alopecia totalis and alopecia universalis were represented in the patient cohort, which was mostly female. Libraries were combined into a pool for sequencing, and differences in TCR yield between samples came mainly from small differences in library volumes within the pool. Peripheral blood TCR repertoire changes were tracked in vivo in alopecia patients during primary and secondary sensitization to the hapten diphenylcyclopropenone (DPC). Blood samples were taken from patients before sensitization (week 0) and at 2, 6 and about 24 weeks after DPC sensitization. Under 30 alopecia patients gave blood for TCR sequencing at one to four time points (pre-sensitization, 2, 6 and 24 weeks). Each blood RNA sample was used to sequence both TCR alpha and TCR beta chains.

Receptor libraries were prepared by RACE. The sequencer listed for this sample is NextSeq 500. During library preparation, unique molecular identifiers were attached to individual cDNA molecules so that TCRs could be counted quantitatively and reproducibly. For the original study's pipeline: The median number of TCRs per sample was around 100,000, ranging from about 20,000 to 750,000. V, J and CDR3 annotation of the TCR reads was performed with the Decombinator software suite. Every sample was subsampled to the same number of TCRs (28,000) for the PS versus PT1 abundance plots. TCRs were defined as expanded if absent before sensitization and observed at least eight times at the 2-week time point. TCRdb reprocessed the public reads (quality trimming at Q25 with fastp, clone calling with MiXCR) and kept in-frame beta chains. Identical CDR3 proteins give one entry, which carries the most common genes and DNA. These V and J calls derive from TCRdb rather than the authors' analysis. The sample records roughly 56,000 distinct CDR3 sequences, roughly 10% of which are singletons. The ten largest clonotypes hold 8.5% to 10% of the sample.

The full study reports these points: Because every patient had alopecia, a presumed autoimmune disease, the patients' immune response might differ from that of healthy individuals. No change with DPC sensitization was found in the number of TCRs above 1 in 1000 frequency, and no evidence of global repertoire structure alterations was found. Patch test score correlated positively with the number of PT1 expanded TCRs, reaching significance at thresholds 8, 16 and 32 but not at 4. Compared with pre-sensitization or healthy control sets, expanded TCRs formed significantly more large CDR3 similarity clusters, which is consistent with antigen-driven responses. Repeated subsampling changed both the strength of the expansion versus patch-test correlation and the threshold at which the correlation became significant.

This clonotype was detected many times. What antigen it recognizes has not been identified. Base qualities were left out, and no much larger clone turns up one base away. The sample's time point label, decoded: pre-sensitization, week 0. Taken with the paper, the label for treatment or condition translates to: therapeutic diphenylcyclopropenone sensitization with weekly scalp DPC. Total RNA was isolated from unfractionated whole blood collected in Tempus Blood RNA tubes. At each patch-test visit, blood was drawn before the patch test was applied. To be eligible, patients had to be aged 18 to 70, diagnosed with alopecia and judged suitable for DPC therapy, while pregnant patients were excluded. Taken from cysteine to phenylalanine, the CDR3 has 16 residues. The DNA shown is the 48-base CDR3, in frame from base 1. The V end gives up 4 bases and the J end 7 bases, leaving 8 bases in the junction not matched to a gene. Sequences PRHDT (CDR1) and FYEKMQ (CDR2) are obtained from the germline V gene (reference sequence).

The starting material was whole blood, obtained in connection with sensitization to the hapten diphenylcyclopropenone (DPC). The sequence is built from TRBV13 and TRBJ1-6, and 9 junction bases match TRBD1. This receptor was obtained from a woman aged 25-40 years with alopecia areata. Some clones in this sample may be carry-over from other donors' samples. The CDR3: CASSSGTGRRNSPLHF. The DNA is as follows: TGTGCCAGCAGCTCTGGGACAGGGCGGCGGAATTCACCCCTCCACTTT.